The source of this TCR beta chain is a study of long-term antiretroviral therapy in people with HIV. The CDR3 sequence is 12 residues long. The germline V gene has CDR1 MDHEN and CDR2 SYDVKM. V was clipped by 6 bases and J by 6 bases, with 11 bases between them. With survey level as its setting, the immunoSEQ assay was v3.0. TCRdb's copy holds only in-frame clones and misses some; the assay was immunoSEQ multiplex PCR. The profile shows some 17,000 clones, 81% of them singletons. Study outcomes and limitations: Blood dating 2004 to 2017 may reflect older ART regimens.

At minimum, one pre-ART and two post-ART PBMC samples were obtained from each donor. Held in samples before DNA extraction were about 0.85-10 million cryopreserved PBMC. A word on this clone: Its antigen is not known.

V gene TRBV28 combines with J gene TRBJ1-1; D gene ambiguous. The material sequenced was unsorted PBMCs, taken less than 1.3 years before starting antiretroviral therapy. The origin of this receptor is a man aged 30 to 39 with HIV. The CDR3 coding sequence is TGTGCCAGCAGCCATCCTCAGGCTGAAGCTTTCTTT. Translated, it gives CASSHPQAEAFF.